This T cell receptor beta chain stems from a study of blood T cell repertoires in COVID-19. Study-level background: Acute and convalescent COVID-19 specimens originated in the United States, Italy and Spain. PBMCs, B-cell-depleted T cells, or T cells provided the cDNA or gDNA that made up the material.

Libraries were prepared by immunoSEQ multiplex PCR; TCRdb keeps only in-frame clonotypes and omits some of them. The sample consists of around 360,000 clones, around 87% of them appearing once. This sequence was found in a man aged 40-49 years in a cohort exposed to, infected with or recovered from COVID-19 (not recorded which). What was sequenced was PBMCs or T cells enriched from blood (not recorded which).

The CDR3 region is CASSLDGQGGGYTF. As DNA, the CDR3 is TGTGCCAGCAGCTTAGATGGACAGGGTGGCGGCTACACCTTC. The chain couples TRBV7-9 to TRBJ1-2, with 8 bases matching TRBD1. The germline gives CDR1 SEHNR, CDR2 FQNEAQ (reference sequence). V lost 1 base to trimming and J lost 8 bases; unmatched junction nucleotides: 6. The CDR3 is 14 residues long.